This TCR beta chain was sequenced for a study of OX40 agonist ivuxolimab in advanced cancers. As for the study in general: Past anti-PD-1, anti-PD-L1 or anti-CTLA-4 therapy was accepted, and around 40% had received some. In three patients, partial responses were observed, one with hepatocellular carcinoma and two with cutaneous melanoma. Points from the study as a whole: The average count of expanded clones was higher among CD8+ T cells than among CD4+.

Regarding this clone: Antigen specificity is unknown.

The germline V gene has CDR1 SGHNT and CDR2 YYREEE (reference sequence). Trimming took off 1 base at V and 1 base at J, with 6 bases between the two ends. This CDR3 region has 13 residues. Sequenced by immunoSEQ multiplex PCR; TCRdb stores in-frame clones only, minus some. The data hold around 9,300 clones, with roughly nine tenths observed a single time. The chain combines TRBV5-4 with TRBJ2-7; D perhaps matches TRBD2 (5 bases). The sequence came from an adult with an advanced solid tumor such as melanoma, head and neck, liver or kidney cancer. Sequenced material: CD4+ or CD8+ T cells sorted from blood, taken in a trial of the OX40 agonist ivuxolimab. CDR3 DNA: TGTGCCAGCAGCTTGCGGGGTTCCTACGAGCAGTACTTC. This sequence encodes CASSLRGSYEQYF.